These 11 T cell receptor beta chains originate from one sample sequenced in a study of cytotoxic CD8 clonotypes in ibrutinib-treated CLL. Assay used: immunoSEQ multiplex PCR; TCRdb lists only in-frame clones, some missing. Among around 250,000 clones listed, 70% were seen once. Specimen: PBMCs, collected after 24 months of ibrutinib treatment. The receptors were sampled from a human donor with chronic lymphocytic leukemia.

Written as DNA, the CDR3 is TGTGCCAGCCGGGACAACAATCAGCCCCAGCATTTT. Translated: CASRDNNQPQHF. V and J are TRBV6-5 and TRBJ1-5; the D gene is possibly TRBD1 (6 bases). V was cut by 8 bases and J by 3 bases, with 8 bases left in between. The CDR3 loop spans 12 amino acids. Germline CDR1 is MNHEY and CDR2 is SVGAGI.

The chain joins TRBV7-2 to TRBJ2-3; 12 bases fit TRBD2. With 5 bases clipped from V and 4 bases from J, the junction kept 7 bases outside the gene matches. The CDR3 runs 16 residues. Germline assignment: CDR1 SGHTA and CDR2 FQGNSA. CDR3 residues: CASSARLAGASDTQYF. In nucleotides, the CDR3 is TGTGCCAGCAGCGCCCGACTAGCGGGAGCTTCAGATACGCAGTATTTT. The full variable domain, in which reference TRBV7-2 and TRBJ2-3 provide the parts outside the CDR3, is GAGVSQSPSNKVTEKGKDVELRCDPISGHTALYWYRQSLGQGLEFLIYFQGNSAPDKSGLPSDRFSAERTGGSVSTLTIQRTQQEDSAVYLCASSARLAGASDTQYFGPGTRLTVL.

This chain connects TRBV10-3 to TRBJ2-3; D call uncertain. V lost 8 bases and J 5 bases, leaving 14 bases between the germline ends. The CDR3 totals 13 residues. CDR1 is ENHRY, CDR2 SYGVKD, per germline. CDR3 coding DNA: TGTGCCATCCAAACTCAAATTGAAGATACGCAGTATTTT. It is translated as CAIQTQIEDTQYF.

This clone was picked up a small number of times. The chain is built from TRBV10-3 and TRBJ1-5; 7 positions match TRBD1. V was pared by 4 bases and J by 5 bases, with 5 bases of the junction left unmatched. Germline CDR1 reads ENHRY; CDR2 reads SYGVKD. The CDR3 length is 14 residues. The CDR3: CAISVGGTDQPQHF. CDR3 DNA sequence: TGTGCCATCAGTGTAGGGGGCACGGATCAGCCCCAGCATTTT.

V gene TRBV7-9 combines with J gene TRBJ2-2; TRBD1 matches 9 bases. V lost 4 bases to trimming and J lost 6 bases; unmatched junction nucleotides: 15. CDR1 is SEHNR, CDR2 FQNEAQ, per germline (reference sequence). The CDR3 runs to 18 residues. CDR3: CASSSARRTGDKPGELFF. The CDR3 DNA is TGTGCCAGCAGCTCCGCACGAAGGACAGGGGATAAACCCGGGGAGCTGTTTTTT.

The chain recombines TRBV15 with TRBJ1-2, with 11 positions matching TRBD1. CDR1 is LNHNV, CDR2 YYDKDF, per germline (reference sequence). The length of the CDR3 is 14 residues. V trimming: 3 bases; J trimming: 4 bases; junction bases outside the gene matches: 1. The CDR3 DNA reads TGTGCCACCAGCAGGGGGACAGGGGGCTATGGCTACACCTTC. Protein sequence: CATSRGTGGYGYTF.

The V gene is TRBV10-3, the J gene TRBJ2-3; D may be TRBD2 (6 bases). V was cut by 11 bases and J by 5 bases, with 14 bases left in between. The CDR3 spans 12 residues. Germline V gene data show CDR1 as ENHRY and CDR2 as SYGVKD. CDR3 in DNA: TGTGCCTCCTCGGACGGGAGAGATACGCAGTATTTT. Protein sequence: CASSDGRDTQYF.

The genes are TRBV11-2 and TRBJ2-3; 11 bases are shared with TRBD2. CDR3 length equals 18 residues. With 0 bases clipped from V and 2 bases from J, the junction kept 7 bases outside the gene matches. Germline lookup yields CDR1 SGHAT and CDR2 FQNNGV. The CDR3, as DNA: TGTGCCAGCAGCTTAGACTCCCTAGCGGGAGGAACCACAGATACGCAGTATTTT. Translated, it gives CASSLDSLAGGTTDTQYF.

The V gene is TRBV28, the J gene TRBJ1-2, with D uncertain. Looked up from germline, CDR1 is MDHEN and CDR2 is SYDVKM. This CDR3 comprises 11 residues. V shed 8 bases and J shed 2 bases, with 6 bases lying between them. In nucleotides, the CDR3 is TGTGCCAGCCGATTAAACTATGGCTACACCTTC. Encoded protein: CASRLNYGYTF.

This clone has a handful of counts. The V gene is TRBV5-4, the J gene TRBJ2-1; possible D gene TRBD1, 6 bases. V was clipped by 5 bases and J by 4 bases, with 16 bases between them. There are 15 residues in the CDR3. Germline V lookup: CDR1 SGHNT, CDR2 YYREEE (reference sequence). CDR3 DNA: TGTGCCAGCAGACGCGCCGGGACAAATTACAATGAGCAGTTCTTC. Translating gives CASRRAGTNYNEQFF.

The J gene is TRBJ2-7, the V gene TRBV27; D may be TRBD1 (8 bases). CDR3 length equals 14 residues. The germline V gene encodes CDR1 MNHEY and CDR2 SMNVEV (reference sequence). Trimming cost V 2 bases and J 5 bases, with 13 bases left between them. As DNA, the CDR3 is TGTGCCAGCAGTTTAAACAGGGGGGGGAACGAGCAGTACTTC. This codes for CASSLNRGGNEQYF.